This T cell receptor (beta chain) appears in the sequencing data of a study of Graves' ophthalmopathy and Graves' hyperthyroidism. Study observations and caveats: The model achieved 55% to 71% sensitivity and 72.22% specificity for ophthalmopathy progression. Using 13 signatures, a model distinguished ophthalmopathy from stable hyperthyroidism, reaching around 86% sensitivity and 70% to 83% specificity.

The CDR3 sequence is 12 residues long. CDR1 ENHRY and CDR2 SYGVKD come from the germline V gene. The study excluded patients with other autoimmune diseases, uncontrolled infections, pregnancy or lactation. Concerning this clonotype: Antigen unknown. At one end, the junction sequence differs from germline, possibly due to a read error.

Amplified TCR beta CDR3 regions were obtained using RNA transcripts as template. HTBI primers were employed in first-round RT-PCR, then a second-round multiplex PCR followed. From the multiplex PCR reads, TCRdb called clonotypes with MiXCR, one entry per CDR3 protein. The sample holds 900,000 to 1,200,000 distinct CDR3 sequences, approximately 35% seen once. This sequence joins TRBV10-3 and TRBJ1-2; D gene uncertain. The sequence came from an adult man with Graves' hyperthyroidism. Sequencing was performed on peripheral blood or thyroid tissue (not recorded which). The CDR3 sequence is CASSDGMHGYTF. The CDR3 DNA follows: TGTGCCAGCAGTGACGGAATGCATGGCTACACCTTC.